The 18 T cell receptor beta chains reported below all come from one sample, sequenced in a study of T cell changes during pregnancy in multiple sclerosis. The data were produced by immunoSEQ multiplex PCR, yet TCRdb's version contains in-frame clones alone and is incomplete. The sample yields 40,000 to 55,000 clones, 80% to 95% seen once. The sequenced sample was CD4+ T cells from peripheral blood mononuclear cells, obtained before pregnancy. The receptors come from a female donor with multiple sclerosis, enrolled in a pregnancy study.

The DNA for the CDR3 is TGTGCCAGCAGTGTCCACACAGGACCTCAGCCCCAGCATTTT. Translating it yields CASSVHTGPQPQHF. The V call is TRBV9, the J call TRBJ1-5, with D maybe TRBD1 (5 bases). The CDR3 runs 14 residues. Deletions cut 5 bases from V and 6 bases from J, with 15 bases between. Looked up from germline, CDR1 is SGDLS and CDR2 is YYNGEE.

The chain couples TRBV5-1 to TRBJ1-1; a possible D gene is TRBD1 (5 bases). The CDR3 runs 15 residues. Germline CDR1 SGHRS, CDR2 YFSETQ. The V gene lost 4 bases and the J gene lost 4 bases, with 17 bases spanning the gap. The CDR3 sequence: CASSHPTGGVTEAFF. CDR3 coding DNA: TGCGCCAGCAGCCACCCGACGGGGGGGGTCACTGAAGCTTTCTTT.

The table lists this clone with a count of one. V is TRBV7-3 and J is TRBJ1-1; 9 bases map to TRBD1. Germline V lookup: CDR1 SGHTA, CDR2 FQGTGA. The CDR3 spans 14 residues. V gave up 4 bases and J gave up 2 bases; unmatched junction bases: 2. CDR3 DNA sequence: TGTGCCAGCAGCTCGGGACAGGGTAACACTGAAGCTTTCTTT. Translating it yields CASSSGQGNTEAFF.

The genes are TRBV11-3 and TRBJ2-1, with 9 bases matching TRBD2. After removal of 5 bases from V and 9 bases from J, the junction contained 11 bases not matched to a gene. The CDR3 has 15 residues. Germline assignment: CDR1 SGHNT and CDR2 YENEEA. The CDR3 protein is CASSPRLAVLGEQFF. The CDR3 DNA follows: TGTGCCAGCAGCCCCAGACTAGCGGTCCTTGGTGAGCAGTTCTTC.

The rearrangement links TRBV9 to TRBJ2-3; no clear D. The V end lost 2 bases, the J end lost 6 bases, and 19 bases lay between the germline ends. Germline assignment: CDR1 SGDLS and CDR2 YYNGEE. The CDR3 is made up of 16 amino acids. CDR3: CASSVSSPTRSDTQYF. The CDR3 DNA reads TGTGCCAGCAGCGTCTCGAGTCCGACTCGGTCGGATACGCAGTATTTT.

The chain links TRBV4-1 to TRBJ1-2; no definite D call. CDR3 length equals 15 residues. Germline CDR1 MGHRA, CDR2 YSYEKL. Trimming left V 1 base short and J 8 bases short, with 17 bases between. The CDR3 protein is CASSQGSRALGGYTF. CDR3 nucleotides: TGCGCCAGCAGCCAAGGGTCGCGGGCTTTGGGGGGCTACACCTTC.

This chain's CDR3 is CASSPQSEQFF. The DNA of the CDR3 is TGTGCCAGCAGTCCCCAATCTGAGCAGTTCTTC. The rearrangement joins TRBV2 to TRBJ2-1; D is undetermined. The germline V and J ends were trimmed by 5 bases and 9 bases, with 8 bases remaining between them. Germline CDR1 is SNHLY and CDR2 is FYNNEI. This CDR3 is 11 amino acids long.

The V gene is TRBV5-5, the J gene TRBJ2-7; 11 nucleotides line up with TRBD1. CDR3 length: 14 residues. Germline V gene data show CDR1 as SGHKS and CDR2 as YYEKEE (reference sequence). The ends lost 3 bases at V and 3 bases at J; junction bases unmatched: 2. CDR3 DNA: TGTGCCAGCAGCTCCGGGACAGGGGGCTACGAGCAGTACTTC. It codes for CASSSGTGGYEQYF.

The rearrangement joins TRBV6-4 to TRBJ2-3; 12 nucleotides agree with TRBD2. This CDR3 is built from 16 residues. Germline V gene sequence: CDR1 MRHNA, CDR2 SNTAGT. V gave up 3 bases and J gave up 10 bases; unmatched junction bases: 11. Here the CDR3 DNA reads TGTGCCAGCAGTGAAGGGGCTAGCGGGGGGGCCTCCCCGCAGTATTTT. Translation gives CASSEGASGGASPQYF.

This chain joins TRBV7-8 and TRBJ1-3; unclear D gene. The V gene lost 1 base and the J gene lost 0 bases, with 7 bases spanning the gap. Germline lookup yields CDR1 SGHVS and CDR2 FQNEAQ. The CDR3 contains 15 residues. CDR3 loop: CASSLVRGSGNTIYF. As DNA, the CDR3 is TGTGCCAGCAGCTTAGTCCGGGGCTCTGGAAACACCATATATTTT. The variable domain in full, completed from reference TRBV7-8 and TRBJ1-3, reads GAGVSQSPRYKVAKRGQDVALRCDPISGHVSLFWYQQALGQGPEFLTYFQNEAQLDKSGLPSDRFFAERPEGSVSTLKIQRTQQEDSAVYLCASSLVRGSGNTIYFGEGSWLTVV.

J is TRBJ2-2 and V is TRBV28; D gene uncertain. V was shortened by 4 bases and J by 8 bases, with 8 bases between the two germline ends. CDR3 length: 12 amino acids. Germline CDR1 MDHEN, CDR2 SYDVKM. CDR3 DNA sequence: TGTGCCAGCAGTTCCCTGAGGGGGGAGCTGTTTTTT. This codes for CASSSLRGELFF.

The chain combines TRBV7-9 with TRBJ1-6, with D maybe TRBD1 (5 bases). CDR1 is SEHNR, CDR2 FQNEAQ, per germline (reference sequence). V was clipped by 3 bases and J by 7 bases, with 10 bases between them. This CDR3 is built from 14 residues. CDR3 bases: TGTGCCAGCAGCTTGTGGCAGGGAAATTCACCCCTCCACTTT. This codes for CASSLWQGNSPLHF.

The chain employs TRBV5-1 and TRBJ1-5, with 9 bases fitting TRBD1. CDR3 length: 14 residues. Trimming at V came to 4 bases and at J to 4 bases, leaving 3 bases not matched to a gene. Germline CDR1 and CDR2: SGHRS and YFSETQ. CDR3 sequence (DNA): TGCGCCAGCAGCCCGACAGGGGGAAATCAGCCCCAGCATTTT. It is translated as CASSPTGGNQPQHF.

As to this clone: The sample has other DNA sequences that encode this CDR3 too. CDR3 DNA: TGTGCCTGGAGTGCAGGTTTAAGCGACAGATATAATGAAAAACTGTTTTTT. As protein: CAWSAGLSDRYNEKLFF. V usage is TRBV30 and J usage is TRBJ1-4; a possible D gene is TRBD1 (5 bases). Germline CDR1 GTSNPN, CDR2 SVGIG (reference sequence). CDR3 size: 17 residues. Trimming left V 1 base short and J 4 bases short, with 19 bases between. Combining the CDR3 with reference TRBV30 and TRBJ1-4 gives the whole variable domain SQTIHQWPATLVQPVGSPLSLECTVEGTSNPNLYWYRQAAGRGLQLLFYSVGIGQISSEVPQNLSASRPQDRQFILSSKKLLLSDSGFYLCAWSAGLSDRYNEKLFFGSGTQLSVL.

The V and J genes are TRBV5-1 and TRBJ1-1; the D gene is possibly TRBD1 (6 bases). The germline CDR1 and CDR2 sequences are SGHRS and YFSETQ. The V and J ends lost 0 bases and 5 bases respectively, with 11 bases between them. The CDR3 runs to 14 residues. In nucleotides, the CDR3 is TGCGCCAGCAGCTTGGCAGGGGCTGGAACTGAAGCTTTCTTT. Translated, it gives CASSLAGAGTEAFF.

The rearrangement joins TRBV6-6 to TRBJ1-2; possible D gene TRBD1, 5 bases. The CDR3 has 13 residues. The V end was cut by 2 bases, the J end by 7 bases, with 11 bases between. Looked up from germline, CDR1 is MNHNY and CDR2 is SVGAGI (reference sequence). The CDR3 here is CASSYGGFPGYTF. The CDR3 DNA is TGTGCCAGCAGTTACGGGGGGTTTCCTGGCTACACCTTC.

V usage is TRBV11-3 and J usage is TRBJ2-1, with 9 bases lining up with TRBD2. After removal of 2 bases from V and 5 bases from J, the junction contained 10 bases not matched to a gene. This CDR3 comprises 17 residues. CDR1 is SGHNT, CDR2 YENEEA, per germline. The CDR3 sequence is CASSLTGRLAENNEQFF. CDR3 nucleotides: TGTGCCAGCAGCTTAACGGGCCGACTAGCGGAAAACAATGAGCAGTTCTTC.

The chain joins TRBV20-1 to TRBJ2-1; D possibly corresponds to TRBD1 (5 bases). There are 11 residues in the CDR3. Germline V gene data show CDR1 as DFQATT and CDR2 as SNEGSKA (reference sequence). Trimming left V 8 bases short and J 9 bases short, with 14 bases between. CDR3 in amino acids: CSFNRGTEQFF. The CDR3 DNA is TGCAGTTTTAATAGGGGTACTGAGCAGTTCTTC.